This T cell receptor (beta chain) was obtained from a study of early T cells in non-severe SARS-CoV-2 infection. The overall study: Unsorted whole-blood RNA was sequenced in bulk, leaving chains unpaired.

The germline gives CDR1 LGHNA, CDR2 YNFKEQ. The V end lost 4 bases, the J end lost 7 bases, and 20 bases lay between the germline ends. The CDR3 totals 16 residues. Individually, cDNA molecules had unique molecular identifiers attached to them. One entry per CDR3 protein, called by TCRdb with MiXCR from the 5' RACE reads. The table has 80,000 or so distinct CDR3 sequences, 5.5% to 7.5% seen once. Study outcomes and limitations: Matching results from VDJdb favored anti-spike CD8 responses, leaving private and CD4 specificities undetected.

The table lists this clonotype with many counts. Its antigen is still unknown. V usage is TRBV4-2 and J usage is TRBJ2-1, with a weak D call TRBD2 (6 bases). The receptor was isolated from an adult who was a healthcare worker with PCR-confirmed SARS-CoV-2 infection or an uninfected control (not recorded which). The sample comprised whole blood. The chain's CDR3 is CASSRLAEPGNNEQFF. The CDR3 DNA follows: TGTGCCAGCAGCCGCTTAGCGGAGCCGGGGAATAATGAGCAGTTCTTC.